The 5 T cell receptor beta chains reported below all come from one sample, sequenced in a study of PD-L1 blockade in urothelial cancer. Sequenced by immunoSEQ multiplex PCR; TCRdb stores in-frame clones only, minus some. The sample records 29,000 or so clones, more than 70% being singletons. The sequenced sample was PBMCs, obtained around atezolizumab (anti-PD-L1) treatment. The source is a man aged 45-60 years with urothelial cancer.

J is TRBJ1-5 and V is TRBV6-1; possibly TRBD1 for D (6 bases). CDR3 length: 14 residues. V lost 4 bases, J lost 2 bases, and 9 bases lay in between. The germline CDR1 and CDR2 sequences are MNHNS and SASEGT. CDR3 nucleotide sequence: TGTGCCAGCAGTGTGGGGGGGCGCAATCAGCCCCAGCATTTT. Its translation is CASSVGGRNQPQHF.

This clone has just one count. This chain joins TRBV15 and TRBJ1-5, with 10 bases aligning to TRBD1. The CDR3 runs to 15 residues. The germline CDR1 and CDR2 sequences are LNHNV and YYDKDF (reference sequence). Trimming cost V 0 bases and J 5 bases; bases outside gene matches: 1. CDR3 coding DNA: TGTGCCACCAGCAGAGATGGACAGGGGGATCAGCCCCAGCATTTT. As protein: CATSRDGQGDQPQHF.

This clone was recorded only once. This sequence joins TRBV27 and TRBJ2-2; D gene unclear. Germline CDR1 is MNHEY and CDR2 is SMNVEV (reference sequence). The V and J ends lost 0 bases and 4 bases respectively, with 3 bases between them. The CDR3 is made up of 13 amino acids. The chain's CDR3 is CASSLSSTGELFF. The CDR3 bases are TGTGCCAGCAGTTTATCGAGCACCGGGGAGCTGTTTTTT.

This clone turned up a few times. The chain uses TRBV27 and TRBJ1-2; 7 bases are shared with TRBD1. Germline V lookup: CDR1 MNHEY, CDR2 SMNVEV (reference sequence). J lost 4 bases, V lost 8 bases, and 10 bases had no gene match. The CDR3 totals 14 residues. The CDR3 region has the DNA TGTGCCAGCTCCCCGGCGGGGACAGCCTATGGCTACACCTTC. Amino acids: CASSPAGTAYGYTF.

The sample holds one count of this clone. The CDR3 sequence: CASSLECAGRGGEYQPQHF. Written as DNA, the CDR3 is TGTGCCAGCAGCTTAGAATGTGCAGGGAGGGGAGGGGAATATCAGCCCCAGCATTTT. The rearrangement joins TRBV11-2 to TRBJ1-5, with TRBD1 as a possible D gene (5 bases). The ends were cut back, 0 bases at V and 5 bases at J, with 23 bases in the middle. Germline-derived CDR1 and CDR2 are SGHAT and FQNNGV. The length of the CDR3 is 19 residues. The full variable domain, with the rest looked up from reference TRBV11-2 and TRBJ1-5, is EAGVAQSPRYKIIEKRQSVAFWCNPISGHATLYWYQQILGQGPKLLIQFQNNGVVDDSQLPKDRFSAERLKGVDSTLKIQPAKLEDSAVYLCASSLECAGRGGEYQPQHFGDGTRLSIL.